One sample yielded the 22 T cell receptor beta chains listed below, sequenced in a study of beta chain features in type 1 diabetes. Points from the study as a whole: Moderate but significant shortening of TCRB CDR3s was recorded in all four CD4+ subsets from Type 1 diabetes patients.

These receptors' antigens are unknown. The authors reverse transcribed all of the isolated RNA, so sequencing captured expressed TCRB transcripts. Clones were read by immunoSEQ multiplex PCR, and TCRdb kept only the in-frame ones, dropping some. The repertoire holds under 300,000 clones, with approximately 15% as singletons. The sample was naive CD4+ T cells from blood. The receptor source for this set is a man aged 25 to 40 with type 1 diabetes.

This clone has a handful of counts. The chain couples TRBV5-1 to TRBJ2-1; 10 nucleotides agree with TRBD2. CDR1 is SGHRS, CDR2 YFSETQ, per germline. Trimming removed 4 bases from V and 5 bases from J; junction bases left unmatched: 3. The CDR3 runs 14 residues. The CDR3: CASSERGGHNEQFF. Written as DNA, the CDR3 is TGCGCCAGCAGCGAGCGGGGGGGCCACAATGAGCAGTTCTTC.

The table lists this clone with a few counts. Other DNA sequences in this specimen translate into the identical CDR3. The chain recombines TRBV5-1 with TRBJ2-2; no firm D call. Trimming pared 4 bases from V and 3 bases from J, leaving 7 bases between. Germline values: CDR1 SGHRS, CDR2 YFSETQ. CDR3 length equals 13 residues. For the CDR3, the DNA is TGCGCCAGCAGCCCGCAGGACACCGGGGAGCTGTTTTTT. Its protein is CASSPQDTGELFF.

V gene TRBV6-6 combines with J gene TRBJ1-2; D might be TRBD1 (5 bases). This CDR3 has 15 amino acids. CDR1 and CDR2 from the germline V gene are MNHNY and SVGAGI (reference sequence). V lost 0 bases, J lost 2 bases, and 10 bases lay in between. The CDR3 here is CASSYSRGRNYGYTF. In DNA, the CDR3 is TGTGCCAGCAGTTACTCCCGGGGGAGAAACTATGGCTACACCTTC.

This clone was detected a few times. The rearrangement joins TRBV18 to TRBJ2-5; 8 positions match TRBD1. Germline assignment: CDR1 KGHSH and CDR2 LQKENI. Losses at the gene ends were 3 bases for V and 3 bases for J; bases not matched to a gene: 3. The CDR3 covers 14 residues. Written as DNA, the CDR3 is TGTGCCAGCTCACCCCTGGACAGGGAAGAGACCCAGTACTTC. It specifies CASSPLDREETQYF.

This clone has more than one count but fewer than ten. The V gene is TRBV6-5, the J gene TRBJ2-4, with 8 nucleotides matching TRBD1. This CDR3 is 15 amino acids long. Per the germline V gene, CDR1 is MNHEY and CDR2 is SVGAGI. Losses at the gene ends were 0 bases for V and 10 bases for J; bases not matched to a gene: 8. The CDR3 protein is CASSYSRGQGGIQYF. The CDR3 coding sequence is TGTGCCAGCAGTTACTCGAGAGGACAGGGTGGTATTCAGTACTTC.

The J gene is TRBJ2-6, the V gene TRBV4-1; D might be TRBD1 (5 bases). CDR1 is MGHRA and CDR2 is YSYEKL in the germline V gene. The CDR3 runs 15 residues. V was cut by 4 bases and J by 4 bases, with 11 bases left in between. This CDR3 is CASSLQTDGANVLTF. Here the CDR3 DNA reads TGCGCCAGCAGCCTACAGACAGACGGGGCCAACGTCCTGACTTTC.

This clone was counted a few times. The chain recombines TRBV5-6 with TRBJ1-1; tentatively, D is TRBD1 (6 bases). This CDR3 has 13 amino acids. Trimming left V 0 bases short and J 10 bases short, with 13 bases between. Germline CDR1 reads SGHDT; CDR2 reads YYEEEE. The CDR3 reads CASSLEYRVGAFF. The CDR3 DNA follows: TGTGCCAGCAGCTTGGAATACAGGGTTGGAGCTTTCTTT.

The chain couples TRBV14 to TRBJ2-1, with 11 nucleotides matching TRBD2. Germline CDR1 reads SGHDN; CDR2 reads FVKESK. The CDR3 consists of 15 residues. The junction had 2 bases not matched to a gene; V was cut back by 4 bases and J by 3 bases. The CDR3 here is CASSPGTSGYNEQFF. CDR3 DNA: TGTGCCAGCAGCCCCGGGACTAGCGGCTACAATGAGCAGTTCTTC. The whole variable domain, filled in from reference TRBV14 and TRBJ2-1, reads EAGVTQFPSHSVIEKGQTVTLRCDPISGHDNLYWYRRVMGKEIKFLLHFVKESKQDESGMPNNRFLAERTGGTYSTLKVQPAELEDSGVYFCASSPGTSGYNEQFFGPGTRLTVL.

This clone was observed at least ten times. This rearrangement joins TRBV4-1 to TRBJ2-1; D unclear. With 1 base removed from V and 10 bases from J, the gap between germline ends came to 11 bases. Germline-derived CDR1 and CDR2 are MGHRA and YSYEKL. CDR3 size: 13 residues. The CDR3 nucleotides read TGCGCCAGCAGCCAAGTGCCGTTGGAGGAGCAGTTCTTC. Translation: CASSQVPLEEQFF.

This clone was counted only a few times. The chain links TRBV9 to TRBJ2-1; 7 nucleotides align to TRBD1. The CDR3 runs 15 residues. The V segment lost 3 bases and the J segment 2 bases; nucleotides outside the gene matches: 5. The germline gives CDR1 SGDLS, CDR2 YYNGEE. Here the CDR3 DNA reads TGTGCCAGCAGCGCACCAGGGGGAGCCTACAATGAGCAGTTCTTC. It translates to CASSAPGGAYNEQFF.

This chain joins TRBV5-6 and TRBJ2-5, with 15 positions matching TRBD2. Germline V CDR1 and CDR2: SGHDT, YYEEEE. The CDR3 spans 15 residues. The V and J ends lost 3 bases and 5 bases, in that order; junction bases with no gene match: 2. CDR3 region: CASSSGLAGGETQYF. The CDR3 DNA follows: TGTGCCAGCAGCTCGGGACTAGCGGGAGGTGAGACCCAGTACTTC. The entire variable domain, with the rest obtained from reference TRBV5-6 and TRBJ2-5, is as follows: DAGVTQSPTHLIKTRGQQVTLRCSPKSGHDTVSWYQQALGQGPQFIFQYYEEEERQRGNFPDRFSGHQFPNYSSELNVNALLLGDSALYLCASSSGLAGGETQYFGPGTRLLVL.

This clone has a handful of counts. DNA for the CDR3: TGTGCCAGCAGCTTAGGGGGGACTAGCGAAGAGCAGTTCTTC. Its protein product is CASSLGGTSEEQFF. The genes are TRBV7-2 and TRBJ2-1; TRBD2 matches at 10 bases. Trimming took 1 base from V and 10 from J; bases not matched to a gene: 4. Germline V gene sequence: CDR1 SGHTA, CDR2 FQGNSA. This CDR3 is built from 14 residues. The complete variable domain, with remaining parts taken from reference TRBV7-2 and TRBJ2-1, reads GAGVSQSPSNKVTEKGKDVELRCDPISGHTALYWYRQSLGQGLEFLIYFQGNSAPDKSGLPSDRFSAERTGGSVSTLTIQRTQQEDSAVYLCASSLGGTSEEQFFGPGTRLTVL.

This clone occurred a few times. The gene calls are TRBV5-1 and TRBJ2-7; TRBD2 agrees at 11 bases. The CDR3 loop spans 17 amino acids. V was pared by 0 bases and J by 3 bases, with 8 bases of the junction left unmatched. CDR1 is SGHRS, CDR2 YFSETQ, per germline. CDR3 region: CASSLGLAGGVFYEQYF. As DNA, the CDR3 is TGCGCCAGCAGCTTGGGGCTAGCGGGAGGCGTATTCTACGAGCAGTACTTC.

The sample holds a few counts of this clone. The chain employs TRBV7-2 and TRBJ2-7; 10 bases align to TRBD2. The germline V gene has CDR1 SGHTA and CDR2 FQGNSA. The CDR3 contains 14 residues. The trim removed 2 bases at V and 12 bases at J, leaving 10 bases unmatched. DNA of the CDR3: TGTGCCAGCAGCTTATATCTAGCGGGAGAAGGGACGTACTTC. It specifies CASSLYLAGEGTYF.

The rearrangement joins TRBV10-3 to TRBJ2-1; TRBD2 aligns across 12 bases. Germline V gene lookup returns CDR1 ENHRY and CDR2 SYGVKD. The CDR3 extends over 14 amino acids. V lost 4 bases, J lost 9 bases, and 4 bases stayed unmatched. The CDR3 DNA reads TGTGCCATCAGTGGACTAGCGGGAGTTACTGAGCAGTTCTTC. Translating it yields CAISGLAGVTEQFF.

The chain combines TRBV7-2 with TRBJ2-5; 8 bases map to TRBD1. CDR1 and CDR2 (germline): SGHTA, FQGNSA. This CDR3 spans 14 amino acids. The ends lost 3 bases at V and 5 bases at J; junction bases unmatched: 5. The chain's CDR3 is CASSLDRVGETQYF. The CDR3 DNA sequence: TGTGCCAGCAGCTTGGACAGGGTAGGGGAGACCCAGTACTTC.

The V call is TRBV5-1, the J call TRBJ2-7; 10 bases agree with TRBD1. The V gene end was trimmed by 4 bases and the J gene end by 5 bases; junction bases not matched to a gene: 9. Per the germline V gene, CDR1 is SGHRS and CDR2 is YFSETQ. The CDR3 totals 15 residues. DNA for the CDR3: TGCGCCAGCAGCAAACCGGGACAGGGGTCCCACGAGCAGTACTTC. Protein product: CASSKPGQGSHEQYF.

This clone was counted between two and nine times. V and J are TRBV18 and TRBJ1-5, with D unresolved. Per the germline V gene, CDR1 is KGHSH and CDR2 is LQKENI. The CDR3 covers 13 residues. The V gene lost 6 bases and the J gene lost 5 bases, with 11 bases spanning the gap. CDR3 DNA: TGTGCCAGCTCCCCCCAAGAGGATCAGCCCCAGCATTTT. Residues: CASSPQEDQPQHF.

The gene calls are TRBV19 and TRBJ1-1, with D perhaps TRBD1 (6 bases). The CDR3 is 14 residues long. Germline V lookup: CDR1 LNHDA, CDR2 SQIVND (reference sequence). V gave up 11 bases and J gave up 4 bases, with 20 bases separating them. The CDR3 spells CAARAGGASTEAFF. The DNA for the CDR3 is TGTGCCGCACGGGCGGGGGGCGCGAGCACTGAAGCTTTCTTT.

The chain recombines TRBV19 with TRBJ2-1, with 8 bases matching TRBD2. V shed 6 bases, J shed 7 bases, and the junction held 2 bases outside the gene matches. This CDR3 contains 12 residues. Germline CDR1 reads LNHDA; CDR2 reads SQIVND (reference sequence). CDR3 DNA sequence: TGTGCCAGTAGGCCGGGGGGGAATGAGCAGTTCTTC. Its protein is CASRPGGNEQFF.

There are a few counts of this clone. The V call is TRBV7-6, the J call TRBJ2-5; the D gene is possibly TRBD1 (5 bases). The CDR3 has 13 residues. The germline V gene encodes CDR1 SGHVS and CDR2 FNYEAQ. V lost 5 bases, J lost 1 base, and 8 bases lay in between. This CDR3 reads CASSLDSQETQYF. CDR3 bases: TGTGCCAGCAGCCTCGACAGCCAAGAGACCCAGTACTTC.

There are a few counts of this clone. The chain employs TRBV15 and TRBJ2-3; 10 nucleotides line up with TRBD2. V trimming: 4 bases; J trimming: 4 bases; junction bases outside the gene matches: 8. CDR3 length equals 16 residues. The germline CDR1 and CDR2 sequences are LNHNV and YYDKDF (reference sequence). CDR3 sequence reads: CATSTPTSGVADTQYF. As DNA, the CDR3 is TGTGCCACCAGCACCCCAACTAGCGGGGTGGCAGATACGCAGTATTTT.